These 2 T cell receptor beta chains share one sample of origin, sequenced in a study of blood T cell repertoires in COVID-19 (dated by TCRdb to between 2020 and 2021). The protocol used for the library was the immunoSEQ multiplex PCR assay. TCRdb's version of the immuneACCESS table is confined to in-frame rearrangements and falls short of the full clone set. An unresolved V gene accounts for under half of the shortfall where checked; the remainder is of unknown origin. The sample has around 130,000 clones on record, roughly three quarters of them singletons. The ten largest make up roughly 7.9% of the sample. Material: peripheral blood. The source is a human donor in a cohort sampled during active COVID-19.

V is TRBV5-1 and J is TRBJ1-2, with 7 bases matching TRBD1. The CDR3 has 13 amino acids. Germline CDR1 and CDR2: SGHRS and YFSETQ. Trimming cost V 0 bases and J 8 bases; bases outside gene matches: 4. The CDR3 loop reads CASSLEGGQGYTF. CDR3 DNA: TGCGCCAGCAGCTTGGAAGGGGGCCAGGGCTACACCTTC.

The J gene is TRBJ2-7, the V gene TRBV5-1, with TRBD1 matching over 10 bases. Germline V gene lookup returns CDR1 SGHRS and CDR2 YFSETQ. This CDR3 has 18 residues. V was pared by 0 bases and J by 1 base, with 10 bases of the junction left unmatched. This CDR3 reads CASSLDPGQGMESYEQYF. DNA of the CDR3: TGCGCCAGCAGCTTGGACCCGGGACAGGGGATGGAATCCTACGAGCAGTACTTC.